This entry concerns a single T cell receptor beta chain. The antigen is not known. A junction boundary mismatches the germline segment, possibly from a read error. The template was RNA from unsorted bulk tissue. This non-tumor lung sample came from over 3 cm beyond the tumor edge. Newly diagnosed lung cancer patients had thoracic surgery in China, August–November 2014, without prior chemotherapy. Germline V gene sequence: CDR1 MNHNY, CDR2 SVGAGI (reference sequence). The CDR3 runs to 15 residues. The data were obtained in a study of tumor and adjacent non-tumor tissue in lung cancer. Looking at the study overall: Stage I to III disease affected about nine men and roughly 5 women aged about 30 to 76.

A modified ARM-PCR protocol with three rounds of nested PCR amplified TCRbeta. A single record per CDR3 protein comes from TCRdb applying MiXCR to the multiplex PCR reads. There are about 98,000 distinct CDR3 sequences in the sample; 80% occur only once, and roughly 33% lies in the top ten. Findings of the study overall: TCR diversity was significantly greater in tumor than normal lung tissue.

The chain couples TRBV6-6 to TRBJ2-1; 11 bases map to TRBD2. This TCR came from a man aged 55 to 69 with small cell lung cancer. Material for sequencing was distant non-tumor lung tissue. CDR3 sequence: CASCGLAGLGNEQFF. In nucleotides, the CDR3 is TGTGCCAGCTGTGGACTAGCGGGCTTAGGGAATGAACAGTTCTTC.